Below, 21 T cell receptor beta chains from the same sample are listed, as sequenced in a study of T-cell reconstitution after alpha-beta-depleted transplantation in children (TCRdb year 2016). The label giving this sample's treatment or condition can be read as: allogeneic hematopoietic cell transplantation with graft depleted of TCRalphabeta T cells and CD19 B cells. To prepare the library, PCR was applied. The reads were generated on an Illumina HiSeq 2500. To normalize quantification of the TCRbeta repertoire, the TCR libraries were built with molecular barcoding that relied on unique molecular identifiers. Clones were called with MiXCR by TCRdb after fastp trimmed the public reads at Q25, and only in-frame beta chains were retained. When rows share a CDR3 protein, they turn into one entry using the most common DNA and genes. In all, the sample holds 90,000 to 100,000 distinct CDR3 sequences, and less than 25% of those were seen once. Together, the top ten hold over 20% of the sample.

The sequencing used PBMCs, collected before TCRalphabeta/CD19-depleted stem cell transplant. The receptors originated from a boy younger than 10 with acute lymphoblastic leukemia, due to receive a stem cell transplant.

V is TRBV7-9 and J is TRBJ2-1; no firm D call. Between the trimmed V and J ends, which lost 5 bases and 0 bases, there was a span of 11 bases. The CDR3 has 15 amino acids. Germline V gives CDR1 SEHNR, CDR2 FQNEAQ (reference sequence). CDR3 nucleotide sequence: TGTGCCAGCAGCCACAGCGAGAGCTCCTACAATGAGCAGTTCTTC. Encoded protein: CASSHSESSYNEQFF. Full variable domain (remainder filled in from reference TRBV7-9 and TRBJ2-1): DTGVSQNPRHKITKRGQNVTFRCDPISEHNRLYWYRQTLGQGPEFLTYFQNEAQLEKSRLLSDRFSAERPKGSFSTLEIQRTEQGDSAMYLCASSHSESSYNEQFFGPGTRLTVL.

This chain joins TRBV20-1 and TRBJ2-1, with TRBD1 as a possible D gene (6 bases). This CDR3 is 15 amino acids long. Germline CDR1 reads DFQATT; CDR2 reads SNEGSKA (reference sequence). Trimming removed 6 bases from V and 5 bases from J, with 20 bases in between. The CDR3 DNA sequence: TGCAGTGCGCAGATACAGTCGACAGGACACAATGAGCAGTTCTTC. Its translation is CSAQIQSTGHNEQFF.

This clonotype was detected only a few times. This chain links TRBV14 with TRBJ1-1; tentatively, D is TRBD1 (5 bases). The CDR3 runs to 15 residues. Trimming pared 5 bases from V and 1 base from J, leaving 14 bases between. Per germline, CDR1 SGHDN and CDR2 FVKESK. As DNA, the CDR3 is TGTGCCAGCAGCAAGATCGGGACGGAGAACACTGAAGCTTTCTTT. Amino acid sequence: CASSKIGTENTEAFF.

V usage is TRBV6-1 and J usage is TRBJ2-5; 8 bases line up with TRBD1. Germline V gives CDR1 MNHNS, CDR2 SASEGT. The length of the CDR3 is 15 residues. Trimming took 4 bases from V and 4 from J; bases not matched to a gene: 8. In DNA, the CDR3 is TGTGCCAGCAGTGCAGGGGGCCGGGTCCGAGAGACCCAGTACTTC. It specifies CASSAGGRVRETQYF.

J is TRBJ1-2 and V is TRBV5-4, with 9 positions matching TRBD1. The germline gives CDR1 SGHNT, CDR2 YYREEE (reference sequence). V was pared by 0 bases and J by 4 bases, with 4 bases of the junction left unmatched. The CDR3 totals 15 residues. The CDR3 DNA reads TGTGCCAGCAGCTTGGGGGACAGGGATACCTATGGCTACACCTTC. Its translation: CASSLGDRDTYGYTF.

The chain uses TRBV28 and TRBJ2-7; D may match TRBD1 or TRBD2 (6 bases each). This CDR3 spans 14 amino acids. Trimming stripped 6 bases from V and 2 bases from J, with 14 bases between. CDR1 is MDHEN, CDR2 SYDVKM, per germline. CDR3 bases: TGTGCCAGCAGCTTCGGGGGCACCACCTACGAGCAGTACTTC. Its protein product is CASSFGGTTYEQYF.

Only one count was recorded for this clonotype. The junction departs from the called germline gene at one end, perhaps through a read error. CDR3 nucleotides: TGTGCCAGCAGTTGGGTCACCTACGAGCACTACTTC. Its translation: CASSWVTYEHYF. The gene calls are TRBV28 and TRBJ2-7; D is unresolved. CDR1 MDHEN and CDR2 SYDVKM come from the germline V gene. The CDR3 has 12 residues.

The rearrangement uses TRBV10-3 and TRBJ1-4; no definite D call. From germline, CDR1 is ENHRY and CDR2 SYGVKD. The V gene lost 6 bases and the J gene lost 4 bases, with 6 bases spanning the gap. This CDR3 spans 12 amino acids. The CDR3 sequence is CAIRSNNEKLFF. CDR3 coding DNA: TGTGCCATCAGGAGCAATAATGAAAAACTGTTTTTT.

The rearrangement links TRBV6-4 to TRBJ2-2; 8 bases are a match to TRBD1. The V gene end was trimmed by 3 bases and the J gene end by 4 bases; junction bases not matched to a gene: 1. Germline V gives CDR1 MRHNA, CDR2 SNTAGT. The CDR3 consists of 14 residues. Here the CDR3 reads CASSDDRGTGELFF. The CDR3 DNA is TGTGCCAGCAGTGATGACAGGGGCACCGGGGAGCTGTTTTTT.

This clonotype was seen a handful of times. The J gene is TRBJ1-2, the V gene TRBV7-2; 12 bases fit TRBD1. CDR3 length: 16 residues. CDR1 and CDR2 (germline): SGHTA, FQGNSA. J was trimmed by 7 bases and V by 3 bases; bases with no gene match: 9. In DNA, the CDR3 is TGTGCCAGCAGCTTGGGGACAGGGGGCCTCGGCGGTGGCTACACCTTC. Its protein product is CASSLGTGGLGGGYTF. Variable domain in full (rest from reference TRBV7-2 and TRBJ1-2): GAGVSQSPSNKVTEKGKDVELRCDPISGHTALYWYRQSLGQGLEFLIYFQGNSAPDKSGLPSDRFSAERTGGSVSTLTIQRTQQEDSAVYLCASSLGTGGLGGGYTFGSGTRLTVV.

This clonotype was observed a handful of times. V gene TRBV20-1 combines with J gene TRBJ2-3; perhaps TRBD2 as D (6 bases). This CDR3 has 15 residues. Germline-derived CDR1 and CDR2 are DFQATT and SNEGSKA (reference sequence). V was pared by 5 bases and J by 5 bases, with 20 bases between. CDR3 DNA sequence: TGCAGTGCTGGGTTCGGAGGGGCCGGGAGAGATACGCAGTATTTT. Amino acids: CSAGFGGAGRDTQYF.

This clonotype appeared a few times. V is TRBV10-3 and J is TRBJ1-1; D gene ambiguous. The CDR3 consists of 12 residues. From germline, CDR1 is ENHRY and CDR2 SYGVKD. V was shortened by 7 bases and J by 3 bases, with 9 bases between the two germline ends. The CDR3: CAIKNGYTEAFF. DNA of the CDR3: TGTGCCATCAAGAACGGGTACACTGAAGCTTTCTTT.

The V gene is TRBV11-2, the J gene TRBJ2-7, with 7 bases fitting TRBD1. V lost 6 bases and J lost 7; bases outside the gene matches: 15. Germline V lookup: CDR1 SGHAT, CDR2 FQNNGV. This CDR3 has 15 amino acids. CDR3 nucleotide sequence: TGTGCCAGCAGACCTGGGACAGCTGAGACCAGGGAGCAGTACTTC. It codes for CASRPGTAETREQYF.

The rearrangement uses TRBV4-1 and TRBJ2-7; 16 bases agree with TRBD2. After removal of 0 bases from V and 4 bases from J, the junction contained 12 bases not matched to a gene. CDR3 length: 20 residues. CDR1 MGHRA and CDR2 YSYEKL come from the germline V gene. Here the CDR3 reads CASSQDWGPGLAGGSYEQYF. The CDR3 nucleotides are TGCGCCAGCAGCCAAGATTGGGGTCCGGGACTAGCGGGAGGGAGTTACGAGCAGTACTTC.

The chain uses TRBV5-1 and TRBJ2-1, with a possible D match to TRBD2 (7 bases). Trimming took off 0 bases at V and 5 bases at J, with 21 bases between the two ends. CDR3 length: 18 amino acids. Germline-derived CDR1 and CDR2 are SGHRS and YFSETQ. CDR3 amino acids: CASSLAVGGWEGDNEQFF. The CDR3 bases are TGCGCCAGCAGCTTGGCCGTGGGGGGCTGGGAGGGGGACAATGAGCAGTTCTTC. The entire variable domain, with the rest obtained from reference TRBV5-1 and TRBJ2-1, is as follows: KAGVTQTPRYLIKTRGQQVTLSCSPISGHRSVSWYQQTPGQGLQFLFEYFSETQRNKGNFPGRFSGRQFSNSRSEMNVSTLELGDSALYLCASSLAVGGWEGDNEQFFGPGTRLTVL.

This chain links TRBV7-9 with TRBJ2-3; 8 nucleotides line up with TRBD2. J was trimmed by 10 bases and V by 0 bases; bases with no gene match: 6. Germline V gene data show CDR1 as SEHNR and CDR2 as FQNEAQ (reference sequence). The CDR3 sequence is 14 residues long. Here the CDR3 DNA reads TGTGCCAGCAGCTTAGCCACCCTCGGGGGGGCGCAGTATTTT. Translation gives CASSLATLGGAQYF.

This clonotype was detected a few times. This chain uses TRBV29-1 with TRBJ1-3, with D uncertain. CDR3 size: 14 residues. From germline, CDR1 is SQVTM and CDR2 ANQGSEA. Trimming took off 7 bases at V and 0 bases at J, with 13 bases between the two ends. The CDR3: CSAAGLYSGNTIYF. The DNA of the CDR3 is TGCAGCGCGGCCGGGCTCTACTCTGGAAACACCATATATTTT.

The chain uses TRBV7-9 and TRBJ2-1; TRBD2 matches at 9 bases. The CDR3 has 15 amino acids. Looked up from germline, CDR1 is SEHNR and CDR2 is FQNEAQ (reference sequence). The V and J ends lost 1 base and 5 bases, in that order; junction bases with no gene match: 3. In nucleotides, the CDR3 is TGTGCCAGCAGCTTAGTAGCGGGAGCCGACAATGAGCAGTTCTTC. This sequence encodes CASSLVAGADNEQFF.

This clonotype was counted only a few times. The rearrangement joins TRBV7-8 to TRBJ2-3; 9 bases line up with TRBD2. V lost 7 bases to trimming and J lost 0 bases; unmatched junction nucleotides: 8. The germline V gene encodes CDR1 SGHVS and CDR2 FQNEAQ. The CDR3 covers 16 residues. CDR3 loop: CASTLTSGGSTDTQYF. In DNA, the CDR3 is TGTGCCAGCACCCTGACTAGCGGAGGAAGCACAGATACGCAGTATTTT.

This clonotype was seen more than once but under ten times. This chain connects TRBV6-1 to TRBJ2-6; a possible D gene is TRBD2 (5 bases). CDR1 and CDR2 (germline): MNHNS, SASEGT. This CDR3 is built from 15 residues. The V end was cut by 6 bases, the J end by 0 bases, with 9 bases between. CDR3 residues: CASREGPSGANVLTF. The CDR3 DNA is TGTGCCAGCAGAGAGGGCCCCTCTGGGGCCAACGTCCTGACTTTC.

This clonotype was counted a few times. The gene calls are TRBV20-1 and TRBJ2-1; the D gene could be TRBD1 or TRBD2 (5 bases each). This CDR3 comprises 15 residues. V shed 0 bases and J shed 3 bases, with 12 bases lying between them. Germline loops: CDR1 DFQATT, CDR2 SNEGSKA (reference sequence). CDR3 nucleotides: TGCAGTGCTAGAGAAATGGGGACCAACTACAATGAGCAGTTCTTC. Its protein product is CSAREMGTNYNEQFF.